Given below is one T cell receptor (beta chain) in context. Its antigen is not identified. A single record per CDR3 protein comes from TCRdb applying MiXCR to the 5' RACE reads. This sample has about 220,000 distinct CDR3 sequences, with around 7.9% found just once. The CDR3 spans 16 residues. V was pared by 6 bases and J by 1 base, with 9 bases of the junction left unmatched. The sample comes from a study of CD8 T cells in ankylosing spondylitis. Overall study findings and caveats: Characteristic, it appeared, of ankylosing spondylitis blood was a TCR beta motif of eight highly homologous variants.

The specimen was blood, either unsorted or a sorted T cell fraction (not recorded which). This chain links TRBV23-1 with TRBJ2-7, with 10 bases fitting TRBD1. TRBV23-1 is an ORF for which the function is uncertain. The sequence was collected from a male donor with ankylosing spondylitis. In DNA form, the CDR3 reads TGCGCCAGCAGCTATAACCGGGACAGGGGATCCTACGAGCAGTACTTC. Translated: CASSYNRDRGSYEQYF.